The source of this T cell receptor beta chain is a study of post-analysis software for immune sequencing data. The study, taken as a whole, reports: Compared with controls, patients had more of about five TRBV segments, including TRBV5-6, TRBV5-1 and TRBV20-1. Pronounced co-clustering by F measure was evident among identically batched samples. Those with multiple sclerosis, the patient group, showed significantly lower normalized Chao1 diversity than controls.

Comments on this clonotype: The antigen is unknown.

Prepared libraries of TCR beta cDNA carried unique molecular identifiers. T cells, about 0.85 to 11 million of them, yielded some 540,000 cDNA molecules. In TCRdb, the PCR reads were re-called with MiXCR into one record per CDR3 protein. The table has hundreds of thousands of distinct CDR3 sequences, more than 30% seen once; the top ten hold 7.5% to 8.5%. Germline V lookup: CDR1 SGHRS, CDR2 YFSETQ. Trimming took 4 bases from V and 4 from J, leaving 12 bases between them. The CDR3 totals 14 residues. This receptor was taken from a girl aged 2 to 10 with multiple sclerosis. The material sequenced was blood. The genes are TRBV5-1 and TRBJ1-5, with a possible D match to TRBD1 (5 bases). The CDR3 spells CASSLRDRNQPQHF. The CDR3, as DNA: TGCGCCAGCAGCCTCCGGGACCGAAATCAGCCCCAGCATTTT. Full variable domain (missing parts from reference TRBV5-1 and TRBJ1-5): KAGVTQTPRYLIKTRGQQVTLSCSPISGHRSVSWYQQTPGQGLQFLFEYFSETQRNKGNFPGRFSGRQFSNSRSEMNVSTLELGDSALYLCASSLRDRNQPQHFGDGTRLSIL.